One and the same sample provided the 10 T cell receptor beta chains below, sequenced in a study of identical twins. TCRdb ran MiXCR on the 5' RACE reads and lists one entry per CDR3 protein. The data show around 140,000 distinct CDR3 sequences, with roughly 3.5% seen just once and 7% to 10% held by the top ten. The specimen was memory T cells sorted from blood. These receptors all stem from a man in his late teens or twenties in good health.

This clonotype was seen many times. J is TRBJ2-2 and V is TRBV5-1; D ambiguous. The CDR3 consists of 13 residues. Trimming removed 0 bases at V and 4 bases at J, with 4 bases between. CDR1 is SGHRS and CDR2 is YFSETQ in the germline V gene. CDR3 loop: CASSLDLTGELFF. The CDR3, as DNA: TGCGCCAGCAGCTTGGACCTCACCGGGGAGCTGTTTTTT.

This clonotype was recorded at least ten times. The chain employs TRBV6-1 and TRBJ1-1; 7 bases are a match to TRBD1. Germline lookup yields CDR1 MNHNS and CDR2 SASEGT. The J segment lost 2 bases and the V segment lost 6 bases, leaving 12 bases of the junction unmatched. The CDR3 consists of 16 residues. This CDR3 reads CASRQRPGQKNTEAFF. CDR3 DNA sequence: TGTGCCAGCAGGCAACGACCGGGACAGAAAAACACTGAAGCTTTCTTT.

This clonotype was seen ten or more times. The genes are TRBV29-1 and TRBJ2-5; 13 bases match TRBD2. The germline CDR1 and CDR2 sequences are SQVTM and ANQGSEA. Trimming took 6 bases from V and 5 from J; bases not matched to a gene: 6. CDR3 size: 14 residues. The CDR3 region is CSVTPGLAGETQYF. The CDR3, as DNA: TGCAGCGTCACCCCGGGACTAGCGGGGGAGACCCAGTACTTC. The full variable domain, its missing parts supplied by reference TRBV29-1 and TRBJ2-5, is SAVISQKPSRDICQRGTSLTIQCQVDSQVTMMFWYRQQPGQSLTLIATANQGSEATYESGFVIDKFPISRPNLTFSTLTVSNMSPEDSSIYLCSVTPGLAGETQYFGPGTRLLVL.

Many counts were recorded for this clonotype. The genes are TRBV20-1 and TRBJ2-1; 7 bases match TRBD2. Germline V gives CDR1 DFQATT, CDR2 SNEGSKA (reference sequence). The V gene end was trimmed by 4 bases and the J gene end by 6 bases; junction bases not matched to a gene: 9. The CDR3 covers 14 residues. This CDR3 reads CSATYSGFGNEQFF. The CDR3 DNA is TGCAGTGCTACGTATAGCGGGTTCGGCAATGAGCAGTTCTTC.

This clonotype was observed many times. CDR3 amino acids: CSAREVRDQFF. The CDR3 DNA reads TGCAGTGCTCGGGAGGTGCGGGACCAGTTCTTC. V usage is TRBV20-1 and J usage is TRBJ2-1, with 7 nucleotides matching TRBD2. CDR1 and CDR2 from the germline V gene are DFQATT and SNEGSKA (reference sequence). J gave up 13 bases and V 5 bases, and 8 bases lay outside the gene matches. The CDR3 length is 11 residues.

This clonotype was found many times. This chain joins TRBV20-1 and TRBJ1-1; D may be TRBD1 (5 bases). CDR3 length equals 12 residues. Per the germline V gene, CDR1 is DFQATT and CDR2 is SNEGSKA (reference sequence). Between the trimmed V and J ends, which lost 6 bases and 9 bases, there was a span of 17 bases. CDR3 nucleotides: TGCAGTGCCAAGGACACCGCCCTAAAAGCTTTCTTT. This encodes CSAKDTALKAFF.

V usage is TRBV19 and J usage is TRBJ1-1; D unresolved. Trimming removed 4 bases at V and 0 bases at J, with 6 bases between. The CDR3 consists of 13 residues. Germline V gene lookup returns CDR1 LNHDA and CDR2 SQIVND (reference sequence). The CDR3 reads CASSNILNTEAFF. The CDR3, as DNA: TGTGCCAGTAGTAATATCTTGAACACTGAAGCTTTCTTT.

The chain is built from TRBV3-1 and TRBJ2-3, with D unclear. The V gene's germline CDR1 is LGHDT and CDR2 YNNKEL (reference sequence). The CDR3 extends over 18 amino acids. Trimming removed 5 bases at V and 0 bases at J, with 21 bases between. The CDR3 bases are TGTGCCAGCAGCAAACGACAAATGGATTGGCGGAGCACAGATACGCAGTATTTT. Its translation is CASSKRQMDWRSTDTQYF.

This clonotype has a handful of counts. The rearrangement uses TRBV18 and TRBJ2-1, with 12 bases fitting TRBD1. This CDR3 spans 18 amino acids. The V gene's germline CDR1 is KGHSH and CDR2 LQKENI. V was clipped by 4 bases and J by 8 bases; unmatched bases: 15. CDR3 residues: CASSQYSTGTGGRDEQFF. The CDR3 region has the DNA TGTGCCAGCTCACAATACTCTACCGGGACAGGGGGCCGGGATGAGCAGTTCTTC.

Ten or more counts support this clonotype. The V call is TRBV5-5, the J call TRBJ1-6; D uncertain. Trimming cost V 4 bases and J 6 bases, with 11 bases left between them. Germline CDR1 SGHKS, CDR2 YYEKEE (reference sequence). The length of the CDR3 is 14 residues. The CDR3, as DNA: TGTGCCAGCAGCCGGACGGATAGTAATTCACCCCTCCACTTT. This encodes CASSRTDSNSPLHF.